A single sample is the source of the 27 T cell receptor beta chains below, sequenced in a study of neurological immune-mediated disorders. TCRdb called the 5' RACE reads again in MiXCR, with one record for every CDR3 protein. The sample carries 65,000 to 75,000 distinct CDR3 sequences, roughly 4.9% recorded once. Sequencing input: PBMCs. Receptors were obtained from a human donor with multiple sclerosis. The donor label of this sample is uncertain.

This clonotype has a count of ten or more. The chain combines TRBV5-1 with TRBJ2-1; TRBD2 matches 12 bases. Germline CDR1 and CDR2: SGHRS and YFSETQ. The CDR3 extends over 16 amino acids. J was trimmed by 10 bases and V by 4 bases; bases with no gene match: 12. This CDR3 is CASSPPSGGARDEQFF. DNA for the CDR3: TGCGCCAGCAGCCCCCCTAGCGGGGGGGCGAGAGACGAGCAGTTCTTC.

This clonotype was seen at least ten times. The genes are TRBV5-1 and TRBJ2-7; D unclear. CDR3 length equals 15 residues. V was shortened by 0 bases and J by 3 bases, with 13 bases between the two germline ends. Germline assignment: CDR1 SGHRS and CDR2 YFSETQ. In DNA form, the CDR3 reads TGCGCCAGCAGCTTGGCTCATGGGATCAACTACGAGCAGTACTTC. It yields the protein CASSLAHGINYEQYF.

The chain combines TRBV27 with TRBJ1-4; D is possibly TRBD1 (6 bases). CDR3 length equals 15 residues. Trimming pared 5 bases from V and 2 bases from J, leaving 12 bases between. CDR1 and CDR2 from the germline V gene are MNHEY and SMNVEV (reference sequence). The CDR3 spells CASSLTGTTNEKLFF. The CDR3 DNA reads as TGTGCCAGCAGTCTCACAGGGACGACTAATGAAAAACTGTTTTTT.

Ten or more counts support this clonotype. The chain is built from TRBV27 and TRBJ2-3; D is tentatively TRBD1 or TRBD2 (5 bases each). V shed 3 bases and J shed 6 bases, with 16 bases lying between them. This CDR3 is 15 amino acids long. Germline V lookup: CDR1 MNHEY, CDR2 SMNVEV (reference sequence). This CDR3 is CASSFRSGLGDTQYF. The CDR3 DNA follows: TGTGCCAGCAGTTTTCGCTCGGGGCTGGGGGATACGCAGTATTTT.

This clonotype was seen ten or more times. The chain has TRBV5-1 and TRBJ2-1, with D unresolved. V shed 4 bases and J shed 9 bases, with 11 bases lying between them. The CDR3 covers 12 residues. Germline CDR1 is SGHRS and CDR2 is YFSETQ. The DNA for the CDR3 is TGCGCCAGCAGCCCCCTTAGGAGTGAGCAGTTCTTC. It yields the protein CASSPLRSEQFF.

This clonotype was observed at least ten times. This chain connects TRBV20-1 to TRBJ2-1; D gene ambiguous. Between the trimmed V and J ends, which lost 3 bases and 2 bases, there was a span of 8 bases. This CDR3 region has 13 residues. Germline V lookup: CDR1 DFQATT, CDR2 SNEGSKA (reference sequence). CDR3 region: CSASQDPYNEQFF. Written as DNA, the CDR3 is TGCAGTGCTAGCCAGGACCCCTACAATGAGCAGTTCTTC.

This chain connects TRBV18 to TRBJ2-7; 7 bases fit TRBD2. V was pared by 3 bases and J by 0 bases, with 2 bases of the junction left unmatched. Germline CDR1 reads KGHSH; CDR2 reads LQKENI. The CDR3 totals 14 residues. DNA of the CDR3: TGTGCCAGCTCACCCGGGACTACCTCCTACGAGCAGTACTTC. Translation: CASSPGTTSYEQYF.

Many counts were recorded for this clonotype. This chain connects TRBV5-1 to TRBJ2-3; no clear D. The CDR3 sequence is 14 residues long. With 4 bases removed from V and 0 bases from J, the gap between germline ends came to 9 bases. Germline V gene sequence: CDR1 SGHRS, CDR2 YFSETQ. This CDR3 reads CASSIYPSTDTQYF. DNA of the CDR3: TGCGCCAGCAGCATCTACCCTAGCACAGATACGCAGTATTTT.

This clonotype appeared many times. The J gene is TRBJ2-1, the V gene TRBV24-1; D may be TRBD2 (6 bases). V was pared by 3 bases and J by 3 bases, with 14 bases between. The CDR3 contains 16 residues. Germline V gene lookup returns CDR1 KGHDR and CDR2 SFDVKD. The CDR3 sequence is CATSDNIRRDYNEQFF. The CDR3 region has the DNA TGTGCCACCAGTGATAACATCAGGCGGGACTACAATGAGCAGTTCTTC.

This CDR3 reads CASSLMRYTEAFF. As DNA, the CDR3 is TGTGCCAGCAGCTTAATGAGGTACACTGAAGCTTTCTTT. J is TRBJ1-1 and V is TRBV7-2; no clear D gene. The germline V and J ends were trimmed by 2 bases and 3 bases, with 7 bases remaining between them. The CDR3 contains 13 residues. Germline loops: CDR1 SGHTA, CDR2 FQGNSA.

The chain links TRBV28 to TRBJ2-1; D remains unclear. V was shortened by 7 bases and J by 2 bases, with 15 bases between the two germline ends. Per germline, CDR1 MDHEN and CDR2 SYDVKM. CDR3 length: 15 residues. This chain's CDR3 is CASNHFDPPYNEQFF. CDR3 coding DNA: TGTGCCAGCAACCATTTCGACCCCCCCTACAATGAGCAGTTCTTC. The full variable domain, in which reference TRBV28 and TRBJ2-1 provide the parts outside the CDR3, is DVKVTQSSRYLVKRTGEKVFLECVQDMDHENMFWYRQDPGLGLRLIYFSYDVKMKEKGDIPEGYSVSREKKERFSLILESASTNQTSMYLCASNHFDPPYNEQFFGPGTRLTVL.

In this sample, this clonotype turned up many times. The chain employs TRBV5-1 and TRBJ2-3; D is unclear. Germline CDR1 reads SGHRS; CDR2 reads YFSETQ. V shed 0 bases and J shed 1 base, with 6 bases lying between them. This CDR3 spans 14 amino acids. In nucleotides, the CDR3 is TGCGCCAGCAGCTTGGGAGGTCGCACAGATACGCAGTATTTT. This sequence encodes CASSLGGRTDTQYF.

This clonotype was detected many times. The rearrangement uses TRBV4-2 and TRBJ2-7; a weak D match, TRBD1 (5 bases). V was pared by 4 bases and J by 3 bases, with 13 bases between. The CDR3 loop spans 14 amino acids. Germline-derived CDR1 and CDR2 are LGHNA and YNFKEQ. The chain's CDR3 is CASSLGHLDYEQYF. The CDR3 DNA reads TGTGCCAGCAGCCTTGGACACTTAGACTACGAGCAGTACTTC.

This clonotype was seen ten or more times. V and J are TRBV4-1 and TRBJ2-5; possible D gene TRBD1, 5 bases. Trimming took 1 base from V and 5 from J, leaving 17 bases between them. The CDR3 covers 16 residues. Germline V CDR1 and CDR2: MGHRA, YSYEKL. CDR3 loop: CASSQGTLVRDETQYF. CDR3 DNA sequence: TGCGCCAGCAGCCAAGGAACCCTGGTCAGGGATGAGACCCAGTACTTC.

At least ten counts were recorded for this clonotype. This chain uses TRBV5-1 with TRBJ2-7; perhaps TRBD2 as D (6 bases). The CDR3 runs 14 residues. Per the germline V gene, CDR1 is SGHRS and CDR2 is YFSETQ. The V and J ends lost 2 bases and 4 bases respectively, with 13 bases between them. The CDR3, as DNA: TGCGCCAGCAGCTTCCAGGGAGGTCCTTACGAGCAGTACTTC. Amino acid sequence: CASSFQGGPYEQYF.

This clonotype was seen at least ten times. The CDR3 here is CASSEKGGGYNEQFF. DNA of the CDR3: TGTGCCAGCAGTGAGAAGGGCGGGGGATACAATGAGCAGTTCTTC. This chain links TRBV2 with TRBJ2-1, with 7 positions matching TRBD2. The germline gives CDR1 SNHLY, CDR2 FYNNEI. CDR3 length equals 15 residues. V lost 3 bases to trimming and J lost 4 bases; unmatched junction nucleotides: 6.

This clonotype occurred many times. J is TRBJ2-7 and V is TRBV9; TRBD1 matches 8 bases. Trimming removed 2 bases from V and 7 bases from J; junction bases left unmatched: 5. The germline gives CDR1 SGDLS, CDR2 YYNGEE. This CDR3 has 13 residues. CDR3: CASSVQGAGEQYF. Written as DNA, the CDR3 is TGTGCCAGCAGCGTTCAGGGGGCGGGAGAGCAGTACTTC.

In its sample, this clonotype was seen many times. This chain connects TRBV3-1 to TRBJ2-5, with D possibly TRBD1 on 6 matching bases. This CDR3 has 11 residues. V lost 5 bases, J lost 5 bases, and 6 bases lay in between. Germline V gives CDR1 LGHDT, CDR2 YNNKEL (reference sequence). CDR3 sequence reads: CASSTGETQYF. The CDR3 DNA reads as TGTGCCAGCAGCACAGGGGAGACCCAGTACTTC.

As regards this clonotype: Just one base apart from a much larger clone, this may be a read error. V gene TRBV5-6 combines with J gene TRBJ1-4; the D gene is possibly TRBD1 (6 bases). The CDR3 sequence is 16 residues long. The germline V gene has CDR1 SGHDT and CDR2 YYEEEE. As DNA, the CDR3 is TGTGCCAGCACCCGAAGGGGGACTACAACTAATGAAAAACTGTCTTTT. It is translated as CASTRRGTTTNEKLSF.

This clonotype came up many times. V and J are TRBV5-1 and TRBJ2-5, with 9 bases that match TRBD2. Germline CDR1 reads SGHRS; CDR2 reads YFSETQ. This CDR3 has 15 amino acids. V lost 2 bases, J lost 3 bases, and 5 bases stayed unmatched. CDR3 amino acids: CASSLRAGGEETQYF. Written as DNA, the CDR3 is TGCGCCAGCAGCTTAAGAGCGGGGGGTGAAGAGACCCAGTACTTC. The whole variable domain, remainder taken from reference TRBV5-1 and TRBJ2-5, is KAGVTQTPRYLIKTRGQQVTLSCSPISGHRSVSWYQQTPGQGLQFLFEYFSETQRNKGNFPGRFSGRQFSNSRSEMNVSTLELGDSALYLCASSLRAGGEETQYFGPGTRLLVL.

This clonotype was seen repeatedly, ten times or more. The V call is TRBV5-1, the J call TRBJ2-1, with 9 nucleotides matching TRBD1. CDR1 and CDR2 from the germline V gene are SGHRS and YFSETQ. This CDR3 has 14 residues. Unmatched junction bases numbered 4, after V lost 6 bases and J lost 3 bases. CDR3 in DNA: TGCGCCAGCACCTGGACAGGGGACTACAATGAGCAGTTCTTC. This sequence encodes CASTWTGDYNEQFF.

This clonotype was seen ten or more times. The chain uses TRBV5-1 and TRBJ2-7; 8 bases align to TRBD2. The CDR3 spans 15 residues. Losses at the gene ends were 4 bases for V and 3 bases for J; bases not matched to a gene: 9. Germline CDR1 and CDR2: SGHRS and YFSETQ. CDR3 sequence: CASSGLAGPHYEQYF. CDR3 bases: TGCGCCAGCAGCGGATTAGCGGGGCCCCACTACGAGCAGTACTTC.

This clonotype came up many times. The V and J genes are TRBV6-5 and TRBJ2-6; TRBD1 aligns across 9 bases. This CDR3 is 18 amino acids long. V lost 6 bases to trimming and J lost 3 bases; unmatched junction nucleotides: 12. Germline V gene data show CDR1 as MNHEY and CDR2 as SVGAGI. The CDR3 is CASSPALQGAVGANVLTF. The CDR3 DNA follows: TGTGCCAGCAGCCCAGCCTTACAGGGGGCAGTTGGGGCCAACGTCCTGACTTTC.

This clonotype was counted at least ten times. V is TRBV20-1 and J is TRBJ1-3, with D possibly matching TRBD1 (5 bases). Germline-derived CDR1 and CDR2 are DFQATT and SNEGSKA (reference sequence). The CDR3 loop spans 15 amino acids. V was clipped by 6 bases and J by 4 bases, with 19 bases between them. The CDR3 sequence: CSAQRGGEVGNTIYF. CDR3 nucleotides: TGCAGTGCCCAGAGGGGAGGGGAGGTGGGAAACACCATATATTTT.

The J gene is TRBJ2-1, the V gene TRBV5-1; TRBD1 matches at 7 bases. In germline, CDR1 is SGHRS, CDR2 YFSETQ. V lost 2 bases, J lost 8 bases, and 13 bases stayed unmatched. The CDR3 sequence is 16 residues long. The CDR3 DNA reads TGCGCCAGCAGCTTTAAGCAAGGGGGCGCGGGCGATGAGCAGTTCTTC. This encodes CASSFKQGGAGDEQFF.

This clonotype appeared many times. The chain recombines TRBV20-1 with TRBJ2-7; 10 bases agree with TRBD1. This CDR3 is built from 15 residues. Germline V gene data show CDR1 as DFQATT and CDR2 as SNEGSKA (reference sequence). The V and J ends lost 6 bases and 0 bases, in that order; junction bases with no gene match: 8. The CDR3 here is CSATGQGTSSYEQYF. The CDR3 coding sequence is TGCAGTGCGACGGGACAGGGGACTAGCTCCTACGAGCAGTACTTC.

This clonotype was detected ten times or more. The genes are TRBV3-1 and TRBJ2-6; D uncertain. Trimming cost V 0 bases and J 0 bases, with 9 bases left between them. Germline CDR1 reads LGHDT; CDR2 reads YNNKEL (reference sequence). The CDR3 runs 17 residues. The DNA of the CDR3 is TGTGCCAGCAGCCAAGAAGAAGGGTACTCTGGGGCCAACGTCCTGACTTTC. Protein sequence: CASSQEEGYSGANVLTF. Using reference TRBV3-1 and TRBJ2-6 for the parts outside the CDR3, the full variable domain is DTAVSQTPKYLVTQMGNDKSIKCEQNLGHDTMYWYKQDSKKFLKIMFSYNNKELIINETVPNRFSPKSPDKAHLNLHINSLELGDSAVYFCASSQEEGYSGANVLTFGAGSRLTVL.